These 12 T cell receptor beta chains were all obtained from the same sample, sequenced in a study of blood T cell repertoires in COVID-19. Assay used: immunoSEQ multiplex PCR; TCRdb lists only in-frame clones, some missing. The repertoire holds 63,000 or so clones, with about 80% as singletons. The sequenced material came from peripheral blood. These receptor sequences come from a man at least 80 years old with active COVID-19.

The rearrangement joins TRBV28 to TRBJ2-1; 8 bases map to TRBD2. Per the germline V gene, CDR1 is MDHEN and CDR2 is SYDVKM. The ends lost 7 bases at V and 6 bases at J; junction bases unmatched: 8. The CDR3 is made up of 14 amino acids. The DNA of the CDR3 is TGTGCCAGCACCCAGCGGGAGTCGATCAATGAGCAGTTCTTC. Translation: CASTQRESINEQFF. The full variable domain, in which reference TRBV28 and TRBJ2-1 provide the parts outside the CDR3, is DVKVTQSSRYLVKRTGEKVFLECVQDMDHENMFWYRQDPGLGLRLIYFSYDVKMKEKGDIPEGYSVSREKKERFSLILESASTNQTSMYLCASTQRESINEQFFGPGTRLTVL.

The V gene is TRBV6-2 or TRBV6-3, the J gene TRBJ2-2, with 8 bases matching TRBD2. The CDR3 is made up of 17 amino acids. CDR1 and CDR2 (germline): MNHEY, SVGEGT. V shed 0 bases and J 3 bases; nucleotides not matched to a gene: 6. CDR3 nucleotide sequence: TGTGCCAGCAGTTACTCGGGGCTAGCGGGTTACACCGGGGAGCTGTTTTTT. Translating gives CASSYSGLAGYTGELFF.

As for this clone: At one of its ends the junction is not consistent with the germline gene, which may arise from a read error. The chain joins TRBV20-1 to TRBJ1-2; 7 bases are shared with TRBD1. This CDR3 contains 14 residues. CDR1 is DFQATT and CDR2 is SNEGSKA in the germline V gene (reference sequence). CDR3 DNA sequence: TGCAATGCTAGTAGGGGACAGAATATCTATGGCTACACCTTC. Protein sequence: CNASRGQNIYGYTF.

This clone was seen a handful of times. J is TRBJ1-2 and V is TRBV5-1; 11 nucleotides agree with TRBD1. With 3 bases clipped from V and 7 bases from J, the junction kept 8 bases outside the gene matches. Per germline, CDR1 SGHRS and CDR2 YFSETQ. The CDR3 consists of 15 residues. The CDR3 nucleotides read TGCGCCAGCAGCTCTGGACAGGGGGCTTTTCCTGGCTACACCTTC. It translates to CASSSGQGAFPGYTF. Together with reference TRBV5-1 and TRBJ1-2, the CDR3 gives the full variable domain: KAGVTQTPRYLIKTRGQQVTLSCSPISGHRSVSWYQQTPGQGLQFLFEYFSETQRNKGNFPGRFSGRQFSNSRSEMNVSTLELGDSALYLCASSSGQGAFPGYTFGSGTRLTVV.

This chain uses TRBV7-2 with TRBJ2-1; 8 positions agree with TRBD2. The CDR3 loop spans 16 amino acids. After removal of 1 base from V and 4 bases from J, the junction contained 6 bases not matched to a gene. Germline-derived CDR1 and CDR2 are SGHTA and FQGNSA. CDR3 DNA sequence: TGTGCCAGCAGCTTAGAGGGACTAGGGGGGTACAATGAGCAGTTCTTC. The encoded protein is CASSLEGLGGYNEQFF.

The chain has TRBV4-1 and TRBJ1-1, with D perhaps TRBD1 (6 bases). This CDR3 region has 15 residues. Per the germline V gene, CDR1 is MGHRA and CDR2 is YSYEKL. V was pared by 1 base and J by 4 bases, with 13 bases between. Written as DNA, the CDR3 is TGCGCCAGCAGCCAAGCTCCCTCAGGGGTCACTGAAGCTTTCTTT. Translating gives CASSQAPSGVTEAFF.

V and J are TRBV7-6 and TRBJ1-1; the D is unclear. Deletions cut 0 bases from V and 1 base from J, with 15 bases between. Germline values: CDR1 SGHVS, CDR2 FNYEAQ. There are 17 residues in the CDR3. The CDR3, as DNA: TGTGCCAGCAGCTTAGCGCGAGGGTTGCGTACGAACACTGAAGCTTTCTTT. This gives the protein CASSLARGLRTNTEAFF.

The gene calls are TRBV11-2 and TRBJ2-5; no clear D. Deletions cut 8 bases from V and 1 base from J, with 11 bases between. Germline assignment: CDR1 SGHAT and CDR2 FQNNGV. This CDR3 is built from 13 residues. The CDR3 DNA is TGTGCCAGCGGCCGCCATCTCCAAGAGACCCAGTACTTC. Residues: CASGRHLQETQYF. Full variable domain (rest looked up from reference TRBV11-2 and TRBJ2-5): EAGVAQSPRYKIIEKRQSVAFWCNPISGHATLYWYQQILGQGPKLLIQFQNNGVVDDSQLPKDRFSAERLKGVDSTLKIQPAKLEDSAVYLCASGRHLQETQYFGPGTRLLVL.

The chain has TRBV6-6 and TRBJ1-2; a possible D gene is TRBD1 (5 bases). Germline CDR1 is MNHNY and CDR2 is SVGAGI (reference sequence). Trimming pared 4 bases from V and 3 bases from J, leaving 9 bases between. CDR3 length: 13 amino acids. CDR3 bases: TGTGCCAGCAGTTTACAGGTCGACTATGGCTACACCTTC. This gives the protein CASSLQVDYGYTF.

The chain combines TRBV7-2 with TRBJ2-1; 14 bases map to TRBD2. The CDR3 consists of 16 residues. With V trimmed by 5 bases and J by 8 bases, 8 bases remained unmatched. Per the germline V gene, CDR1 is SGHTA and CDR2 is FQGNSA. Here the CDR3 reads CASSKRSTSGRDEQFF. CDR3 nucleotides: TGTGCCAGCAGCAAAAGGTCGACTAGCGGGAGGGATGAGCAGTTCTTC.

The chain uses TRBV6-4 and TRBJ2-1; 9 bases agree with TRBD1. The ends lost 3 bases at V and 3 bases at J; junction bases unmatched: 0. CDR3 size: 14 residues. CDR1 is MRHNA, CDR2 SNTAGT, per germline. CDR3 DNA sequence: TGTGCCAGCAGTGAGACAGGGGGCTACAATGAGCAGTTCTTC. It encodes CASSETGGYNEQFF.

The genes are TRBV5-1 and TRBJ2-1; 9 bases line up with TRBD2. V trimming: 5 bases; J trimming: 6 bases; junction bases outside the gene matches: 9. Looked up from germline, CDR1 is SGHRS and CDR2 is YFSETQ. There are 15 residues in the CDR3. CDR3 bases: TGCGCCAGCAGTCCCCAGCGGGGGGCGGGCAATGAGCAGTTCTTC. Amino acids: CASSPQRGAGNEQFF.